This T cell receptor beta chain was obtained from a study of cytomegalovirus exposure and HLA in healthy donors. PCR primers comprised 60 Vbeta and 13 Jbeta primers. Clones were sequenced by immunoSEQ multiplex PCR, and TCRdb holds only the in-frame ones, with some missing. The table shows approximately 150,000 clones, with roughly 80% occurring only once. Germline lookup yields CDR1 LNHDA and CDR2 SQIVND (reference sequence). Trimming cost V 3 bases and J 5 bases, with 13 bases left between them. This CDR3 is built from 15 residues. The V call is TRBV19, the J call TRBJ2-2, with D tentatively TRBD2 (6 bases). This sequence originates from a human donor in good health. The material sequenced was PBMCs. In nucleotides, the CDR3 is TGTGCCAGTAGTATTGGAGGGGAAGGAACCGGGGAGCTGTTTTTT. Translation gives CASSIGGEGTGELFF.